These 18 T cell receptor beta chains share one sample of origin, sequenced in a study of control samples from healthy donors and cancer patients. The method was immunoSEQ multiplex PCR; TCRdb's version includes in-frame clones alone and lacks a portion of them. This table holds about 120,000 clones, approximately 92% found once. Sequenced: blood. The receptors originated from a woman between 50 and 59 years old in good health.

V is TRBV7-8 and J is TRBJ2-1; 8 bases match TRBD2. The length of the CDR3 is 21 residues. The V and J ends lost 5 bases and 5 bases, in that order; junction bases with no gene match: 26. The germline V gene has CDR1 SGHVS and CDR2 FQNEAQ. The CDR3 coding sequence is TGTGCCAGCAGCCCTTTGTGGGAGTTGTTAACGAGCGGGAGTACTAACAATGAGCAGTTCTTC. Amino acid sequence: CASSPLWELLTSGSTNNEQFF.

The chain uses TRBV7-2 and TRBJ1-1, with D hard to call. Trimming removed 5 bases from V and 2 bases from J, with 12 bases in between. The CDR3 is 14 residues long. The germline V gene has CDR1 SGHTA and CDR2 FQGNSA. CDR3 amino acids: CASSLRVFNTEAFF. The CDR3 nucleotides are TGTGCCAGCAGCCTCCGGGTGTTCAACACTGAAGCTTTCTTT.

This clone was counted a single time. CDR3 nucleotides: TGTGCCAGCAGCTTATCTAGCGGCGTGAACAATGAGCAGTTCTTC. Protein sequence: CASSLSSGVNNEQFF. V is TRBV7-9 and J is TRBJ2-1; 7 bases line up with TRBD2. CDR3 size: 15 residues. The germline CDR1 and CDR2 sequences are SEHNR and FQNEAQ (reference sequence). J gave up 5 bases and V 2 bases, and 6 bases lay outside the gene matches.

V usage is TRBV19 and J usage is TRBJ1-2, with TRBD1 matching over 8 bases. The CDR3 extends over 15 amino acids. Germline CDR1 LNHDA, CDR2 SQIVND (reference sequence). V lost 4 bases to trimming and J lost 5 bases; unmatched junction nucleotides: 9. The CDR3 nucleotides are TGTGCCAGTAGTACGGGAGCAGGGGGCTTTTATGGCTACACCTTC. It encodes CASSTGAGGFYGYTF.

This chain joins TRBV27 and TRBJ2-1; the match to TRBD2 covers 15 bases. The CDR3 consists of 16 residues. Germline V gives CDR1 MNHEY, CDR2 SMNVEV (reference sequence). Unmatched junction bases numbered 6, after V lost 5 bases and J lost 7 bases. CDR3 sequence reads: CASSPLGTSGRNEQFF. The CDR3 bases are TGTGCCAGCAGTCCCCTTGGGACTAGCGGGAGGAATGAGCAGTTCTTC.

The rearrangement links TRBV11-2 to TRBJ1-3; D unclear. CDR3 size: 14 residues. Germline lookup yields CDR1 SGHAT and CDR2 FQNNGV. The germline V and J ends were trimmed by 2 bases and 2 bases, with 7 bases remaining between them. The CDR3 spells CASSLTPTGNTIYF. The CDR3 region has the DNA TGTGCCAGCAGCTTAACTCCTACTGGAAACACCATATATTTT.

This sequence joins TRBV6-1 and TRBJ2-7; TRBD1 agrees at 7 bases. Germline V gives CDR1 MNHNS, CDR2 SASEGT. With 0 bases clipped from V and 6 bases from J, the junction kept 11 bases outside the gene matches. CDR3 size: 16 residues. The CDR3 DNA sequence: TGTGCCAGCAGTGAAGCGGGACAGTCCTTCTTGGTCGAGCAGTACTTC. Translated: CASSEAGQSFLVEQYF.

The sample holds one count of this clone. The chain combines TRBV13 with TRBJ2-5; 7 bases are shared with TRBD2. J was trimmed by 4 bases and V by 2 bases; bases with no gene match: 7. The germline CDR1 and CDR2 sequences are PRHDT and FYEKMQ (reference sequence). This CDR3 has 15 residues. The CDR3 protein is CASSLLPGGGETQYF. CDR3 sequence (DNA): TGTGCCAGCAGCTTATTACCGGGGGGTGGAGAGACCCAGTACTTC.

The gene calls are TRBV15 and TRBJ1-1, with 11 bases fitting TRBD1. V shed 5 bases and J 4 bases; nucleotides not matched to a gene: 6. Germline lookup yields CDR1 LNHNV and CDR2 YYDKDF (reference sequence). The CDR3 runs 15 residues. The CDR3 DNA follows: TGTGCCACCAGCGGACAGGGGGCCGGGGGCACTGAAGCTTTCTTT. Protein sequence: CATSGQGAGGTEAFF. The full variable domain, in which reference TRBV15 and TRBJ1-1 provide the parts outside the CDR3, is DAMVIQNPRYQVTQFGKPVTLSCSQTLNHNVMYWYQQKSSQAPKLLFHYYDKDFNNEADTPDNFQSRRPNTSFCFLDIRSPGLGDTAMYLCATSGQGAGGTEAFFGQGTRLTVV.

The chain has TRBV6-5 and TRBJ1-1; D is possibly TRBD1 (5 bases). In germline, CDR1 is MNHEY, CDR2 SVGAGI. There are 13 residues in the CDR3. V shed 7 bases and J shed 0 bases, with 9 bases lying between them. The CDR3 DNA reads TGTGCCAGCAACCGGGACCTGAACACTGAAGCTTTCTTT. It specifies CASNRDLNTEAFF.

This clone occurred a few times. V usage is TRBV11-2 and J usage is TRBJ1-2; D remains ambiguous. CDR1 SGHAT and CDR2 FQNNGV come from the germline V gene. CDR3 length: 15 residues. Trimming shortened V by 5 bases and J by 4 bases, and 17 bases separated the two germline ends. The CDR3 protein is CASSPRDRNGYGYTF. The CDR3 DNA is TGTGCCAGCAGCCCCCGGGATCGAAACGGCTATGGCTACACCTTC.

The genes are TRBV2 and TRBJ1-1; D unresolved. Germline V gene lookup returns CDR1 SNHLY and CDR2 FYNNEI. The CDR3 runs to 12 residues. V gave up 5 bases and J gave up 3 bases, with 7 bases separating them. The CDR3 here is CASSYGDTEAFF. CDR3 in DNA: TGTGCCAGCAGTTACGGGGACACTGAAGCTTTCTTT.

The gene calls are TRBV28 and TRBJ2-6; 8 bases agree with TRBD1. V gave up 2 bases and J gave up 1 base; unmatched junction bases: 16. Germline V CDR1 and CDR2: MDHEN, SYDVKM. CDR3 length: 21 residues. CDR3 DNA: TGTGCCAGCAGTTTAGGGTTGGACAGGGTTGTTACTTTATCTGGGGCCAACGTCCTGACTTTC. It specifies CASSLGLDRVVTLSGANVLTF.

This rearrangement joins TRBV6-1 to TRBJ2-7, with D tentatively TRBD1 (5 bases). The CDR3 runs 16 residues. V lost 1 base to trimming and J lost 2 bases, with 15 bases between them. Germline assignment: CDR1 MNHNS and CDR2 SASEGT. This chain's CDR3 is CASSEVQAPFAYEQYF. CDR3 coding DNA: TGTGCCAGCAGTGAAGTACAGGCCCCCTTCGCCTACGAGCAGTACTTC.

The V call is TRBV5-6, the J call TRBJ1-6; TRBD1 matches 11 bases. The CDR3 covers 15 residues. The junction had 9 bases not matched to a gene; V was cut back by 4 bases and J by 12 bases. The germline V gene encodes CDR1 SGHDT and CDR2 YYEEEE. CDR3 in DNA: TGTGCCAGCAGCCCGTTCGGGACAGGGGGGAAACCCCTCCACTTT. The encoded protein is CASSPFGTGGKPLHF.

This clone occurred once. This chain connects TRBV11-2 to TRBJ1-4; 12 bases agree with TRBD1. The CDR3 loop spans 15 amino acids. With 3 bases clipped from V and 7 bases from J, the junction kept 3 bases outside the gene matches. In germline, CDR1 is SGHAT, CDR2 FQNNGV. CDR3 DNA sequence: TGTGCCAGCAGCTTGGGACAGGGGGCGCTTGAAAAACTGTTTTTT. Translating gives CASSLGQGALEKLFF.

V usage is TRBV5-4 and J usage is TRBJ2-3; 8 nucleotides line up with TRBD2. With V trimmed by 9 bases and J by 6 bases, 9 bases remained unmatched. CDR1 is SGHNT and CDR2 is YYREEE in the germline V gene (reference sequence). CDR3 length: 13 residues. For the CDR3, the DNA is TGTGCCAACACGGGGGGGGATGGGGATACGCAGTATTTT. It is translated as CANTGGDGDTQYF.

V usage is TRBV30 and J usage is TRBJ1-4; TRBD1 matches at 8 bases. The CDR3 has 12 amino acids. V dropped 5 bases and J dropped 8; count of bases not matched to a gene: 4. Per germline, CDR1 GTSNPN and CDR2 SVGIG (reference sequence). CDR3 bases: TGTGCCTGGGGACAGGGAAGAGAAAAACTGTTTTTT. Amino acid sequence: CAWGQGREKLFF.